This T cell receptor (beta chain) stems from a study of T-cell reconstitution after alpha-beta-depleted transplantation in children (dated by TCRdb to about 2016). For context, the study as a whole: T-cell immune reconstitution after TCRalphabeta/CD19-depleted allogeneic hematopoietic cell transplantation in children was quantitatively tracked in the study by means of TCR repertoire profiling. The research as a whole found: Apparently early alphabetaT-cell count recovery about two months after transplant reportedly relied on only several hundred rapidly expanded clones derived from non-depleted graft cells. The high TCRbeta diversity at day 60 in some patients was ascribed to recipient T cells and intrathymic progenitors that had survived conditioning. Over the following months the frequencies of hyperexpanded clones went down, and after one year T-cell counts and TCRbeta diversity were mostly credited to newly produced T cells.

This clonotype came up many times. Its antigen is still unknown. Qualities for individual bases were not recorded, and no much larger clone is one base off. Libraries were made using PCR. Sequencing took place on an Illumina HiSeq 2500. TCR library preparation used molecular barcoding, with unique molecular identifiers applied to normalize quantification of the TCRbeta repertoire. Using fastp at Q25 and MiXCR, TCRdb reprocessed the public reads and kept productive beta chains. Here each entry gathers all rows of one CDR3 protein and keeps the most common genes and DNA. For this sample there are 700,000 to 950,000 distinct CDR3 sequences; around 15% appear just once. Of the sample, around 4.5% falls within the top ten clones. The label giving this sample's treatment or condition can be read as: allogeneic hematopoietic cell transplantation with graft depleted of TCRalphabeta T cells and CD19 B cells. The children who served as transplant recipients had been given grafts of TCRalphabeta/CD19-depleted allogeneic hematopoietic cells.

The germline V gene specifies KGHDR as CDR1 and SFDVKD as CDR2. V is cut back by 1 base and J by 9 bases, with 13 bases in the junction unmatched. Measured from the cysteine to the phenylalanine, the CDR3 is 17 residues long. The sequence is cut down to CDR3 DNA, 51 bases in frame from base 1. The sequence came from a male patient between 5 and 17 years old who had a stem cell transplant for acute lymphoblastic leukemia, so the T cells may come from the graft donor. The sequencing here drew on PBMCs, mostly from graft donor cells, taken 360 days after TCRalphabeta/CD19-depleted stem cell transplant. The chain couples TRBV24-1 to TRBJ2-1; TRBD2 agrees with 8 junctional bases. This receptor carries the CDR3 CATSDFRGAGGSGEQFF. The sequence in DNA is TGTGCCACCAGTGATTTCCGGGGGGCGGGAGGCTCGGGTGAGCAGTTCTTC.